The entry below describes one TCR beta chain. Its antigen is undetermined. Germline CDR1 is LNHDA and CDR2 is SQIVND (reference sequence). The CDR3 totals 16 residues. The V segment lost 3 bases and the J segment 3 bases; nucleotides outside the gene matches: 7. For every subset, genomic DNA was evenly distributed across several immunoSEQ plates. The data were produced by immunoSEQ multiplex PCR, yet TCRdb's version contains in-frame clones alone and is incomplete. The sample consists of approximately 2,000,000 clones, about 93% of them appearing once. This entry is derived from a study of shared clonotypes between healthy human individuals. Study-wide results and caveats: Clonotypes shared by all four sorted-subset donors had higher generation probabilities than non-shared clonotypes. Represented diversity, genetic and exposure-history alike, was limited by few donors. Estimated richness was generally greater in naive than memory subsets.

Selected positively for CCR7 and CD45RO-negative, naive CD8 cells excluded terminally differentiated effector memory CD45RA+ cells. Sequencing used naive CD8+ T cells from PBMCs. The chain combines TRBV19 with TRBJ2-2; 7 bases agree with TRBD2. This TCR came from a man aged 18 to 29 in good health. Some clones in this sample may be carry-over from other donors' samples. CDR3 sequence reads: CASSMRGGYYTGELFF. The CDR3 DNA follows: TGTGCCAGTAGTATGAGGGGAGGGTACTACACCGGGGAGCTGTTTTTT. The whole variable domain, filled in from reference TRBV19 and TRBJ2-2, reads DGGITQSPKYLFRKEGQNVTLSCEQNLNHDAMYWYRQDPGQGLRLIYYSQIVNDFQKGDIAEGYSVSREKKESFPLTVTSAQKNPTAFYLCASSMRGGYYTGELFFGEGSRLTVL.